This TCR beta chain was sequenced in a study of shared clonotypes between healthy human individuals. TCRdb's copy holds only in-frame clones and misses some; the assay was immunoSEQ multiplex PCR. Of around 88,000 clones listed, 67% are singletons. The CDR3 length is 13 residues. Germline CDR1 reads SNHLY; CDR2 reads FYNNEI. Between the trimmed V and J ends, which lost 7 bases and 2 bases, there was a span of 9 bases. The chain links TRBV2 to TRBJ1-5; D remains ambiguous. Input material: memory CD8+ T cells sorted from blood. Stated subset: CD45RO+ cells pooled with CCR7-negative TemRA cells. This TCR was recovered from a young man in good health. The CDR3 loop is CASTQFGNQPQHF. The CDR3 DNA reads TGTGCCAGCACACAGTTTGGCAATCAGCCCCAGCATTTT. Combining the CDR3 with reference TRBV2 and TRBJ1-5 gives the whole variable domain EPEVTQTPSHQVTQMGQEVILRCVPISNHLYFYWYRQILGQKVEFLVSFYNNEISEKSEIFDDQFSVERPDGSNFTLKIRSTKLEDSAMYFCASTQFGNQPQHFGDGTRLSIL.